A single sample gave rise to the 25 T cell receptor beta chains below, sequenced in a study of blood T cell repertoires in COVID-19. Clones were sequenced by immunoSEQ multiplex PCR, and TCRdb holds only the in-frame ones, with some missing. Of around 48,000 clones listed, approximately 86% are singletons. Sequenced sample: peripheral blood. These receptors all stem from a man aged 55 to 70 with active or convalescent COVID-19.

The V gene is TRBV7-2, the J gene TRBJ1-1; D is ambiguous. Germline CDR1 reads SGHTA; CDR2 reads FQGNSA. The CDR3 runs 13 residues. V was clipped by 5 bases and J by 2 bases, with 9 bases between them. Here the CDR3 reads CASSPRDNTEAFF. The CDR3 nucleotides are TGTGCCAGCAGCCCCCGGGATAACACTGAAGCTTTCTTT. Drawing the rest from reference TRBV7-2 and TRBJ1-1, the complete variable domain is GAGVSQSPSNKVTEKGKDVELRCDPISGHTALYWYRQSLGQGLEFLIYFQGNSAPDKSGLPSDRFSAERTGGSVSTLTIQRTQQEDSAVYLCASSPRDNTEAFFGQGTRLTVV.

The CDR3 DNA reads TGTGCCAGCAGGGATACAGGGGCTAATGAAAAACTGTTTTTT. It yields the protein CASRDTGANEKLFF. The genes are TRBV2 and TRBJ1-4; 7 positions agree with TRBD1. The germline V gene encodes CDR1 SNHLY and CDR2 FYNNEI. Trimming cost V 6 bases and J 3 bases; bases outside gene matches: 4. CDR3 length: 14 residues.

This clone was observed a few times. V and J are TRBV2 and TRBJ1-6, with 9 bases that match TRBD1. This CDR3 spans 16 amino acids. The junction had 3 bases not matched to a gene; V was cut back by 6 bases and J by 0 bases. Per the germline V gene, CDR1 is SNHLY and CDR2 is FYNNEI. CDR3 region: CASRGQGISYNSPLHF. The CDR3, as DNA: TGTGCCAGCAGGGGACAGGGAATCTCCTATAATTCACCCCTCCACTTT. Combining the CDR3 with reference TRBV2 and TRBJ1-6 gives the whole variable domain EPEVTQTPSHQVTQMGQEVILRCVPISNHLYFYWYRQILGQKVEFLVSFYNNEISEKSEIFDDQFSVERPDGSNFTLKIRSTKLEDSAMYFCASRGQGISYNSPLHFGNGTRLTVT.

The V gene is TRBV6-5, the J gene TRBJ1-2; D remains unclear. Germline V gives CDR1 MNHEY, CDR2 SVGAGI. V lost 4 bases to trimming and J lost 4 bases, with 16 bases between them. CDR3 length: 15 amino acids. CDR3 protein: CASSSQPGFVYGYTF. The CDR3 DNA sequence: TGTGCCAGCAGTTCTCAACCCGGGTTCGTCTATGGCTACACCTTC.

The genes are TRBV6-2 or TRBV6-3 and TRBJ1-1; tentatively, D is TRBD1 (5 bases). The V and J ends lost 0 bases and 2 bases respectively, with 13 bases between them. The CDR3 length is 16 residues. The germline CDR1 and CDR2 sequences are MNHEY and SVGEGT. CDR3 sequence (DNA): TGTGCCAGCAGTTACTCGAGGGGAGGGATCAACACTGAAGCTTTCTTT. This codes for CASSYSRGGINTEAFF.

The gene calls are TRBV5-1 and TRBJ1-6; D gene uncertain. The ends were cut back, 0 bases at V and 9 bases at J, with 7 bases in the middle. CDR3 size: 13 residues. The germline gives CDR1 SGHRS, CDR2 YFSETQ. This chain's CDR3 is CASSLAGISPLHF. CDR3 in DNA: TGCGCCAGCAGCTTGGCGGGGATTTCACCCCTCCACTTT.

The V gene is TRBV19, the J gene TRBJ2-1; 8 bases map to TRBD1. Germline values: CDR1 LNHDA, CDR2 SQIVND (reference sequence). The CDR3 extends over 16 amino acids. After removal of 6 bases from V and 0 bases from J, the junction contained 7 bases not matched to a gene. The CDR3 reads CASSSRTGSSYNEQFF. CDR3 sequence (DNA): TGTGCCAGTAGCAGTAGGACAGGGAGCTCCTACAATGAGCAGTTCTTC.

The chain couples TRBV6-2 or TRBV6-3 to TRBJ1-6; 8 nucleotides line up with TRBD1. Germline V gene sequence: CDR1 MNHEY, CDR2 SVGEGT. Trimming removed 5 bases from V and 7 bases from J; junction bases left unmatched: 13. The CDR3 totals 17 residues. The CDR3 region is CASSPIYPTGGNSPLHF. The CDR3 coding sequence is TGTGCCAGCAGTCCGATCTACCCCACAGGGGGGAATTCACCCCTCCACTTT.

The gene calls are TRBV9 and TRBJ2-3, with 7 bases fitting TRBD2. The CDR3 sequence is 15 residues long. Trimming removed 4 bases from V and 2 bases from J; junction bases left unmatched: 7. CDR1 is SGDLS and CDR2 is YYNGEE in the germline V gene. Here the CDR3 reads CASSRARGDTDTQYF. The CDR3 DNA reads as TGTGCCAGCAGCCGAGCCCGGGGGGACACAGATACGCAGTATTTT.

This clone was detected once. This sequence joins TRBV5-4 and TRBJ1-1; TRBD1 agrees at 8 bases. J was trimmed by 0 bases and V by 4 bases; bases with no gene match: 17. CDR3 length: 19 amino acids. CDR1 SGHNT and CDR2 YYREEE come from the germline V gene (reference sequence). The CDR3 spells CASSKGQEATYIMNTEAFF. CDR3 nucleotide sequence: TGTGCCAGCAGCAAGGGACAGGAGGCAACATACATCATGAACACTGAAGCTTTCTTT.

The rearrangement links TRBV24-1 to TRBJ2-1, with D possibly being TRBD2 (5 bases). Between the trimmed V and J ends, which lost 9 bases and 0 bases, there was a span of 8 bases. The V gene's germline CDR1 is KGHDR and CDR2 SFDVKD. The length of the CDR3 is 13 residues. This chain's CDR3 is CATRGSSYNEQFF. The CDR3, as DNA: TGTGCCACCCGAGGGAGCTCCTACAATGAGCAGTTCTTC.

This rearrangement joins TRBV28 to TRBJ1-5; a possible D gene is TRBD1 (5 bases). The ends were cut back, 3 bases at V and 2 bases at J, with 14 bases in the middle. Germline values: CDR1 MDHEN, CDR2 SYDVKM. CDR3 length equals 16 residues. The CDR3 region has the DNA TGTGCCAGCAGTTTTACAGCAGGGCGCGGCAATCAGCCCCAGCATTTT. Translating gives CASSFTAGRGNQPQHF.

The V gene is TRBV15, the J gene TRBJ1-5; 8 nucleotides agree with TRBD1. V lost 2 bases, J lost 5 bases, and 5 bases stayed unmatched. The CDR3 is made up of 15 amino acids. Germline V gene data show CDR1 as LNHNV and CDR2 as YYDKDF (reference sequence). DNA of the CDR3: TGTGCCACCAGCAGACCAGGGACAGGATATCAGCCCCAGCATTTT. Its translation is CATSRPGTGYQPQHF.

The chain combines TRBV7-9 with TRBJ2-3; D might be TRBD1 (6 bases). Germline values: CDR1 SEHNR, CDR2 FQNEAQ (reference sequence). The ends were cut back, 10 bases at V and 0 bases at J, with 11 bases in the middle. There are 13 residues in the CDR3. The CDR3 here is CATIQGSTDTQYF. The CDR3 DNA reads TGTGCCACCATACAGGGTAGCACAGATACGCAGTATTTT.

V usage is TRBV5-1 and J usage is TRBJ1-5; D perhaps matches TRBD1 (6 bases). The CDR3 length is 15 residues. Germline V gene lookup returns CDR1 SGHRS and CDR2 YFSETQ. Trimming pared 0 bases from V and 7 bases from J, leaving 14 bases between. The CDR3: CASSLGGQSYQPQHF. In DNA, the CDR3 is TGCGCCAGCAGCTTGGGGGGACAATCCTACCAGCCCCAGCATTTT.

The V gene is TRBV6-5, the J gene TRBJ2-7, with 7 nucleotides matching TRBD2. Per the germline V gene, CDR1 is MNHEY and CDR2 is SVGAGI. This CDR3 spans 13 amino acids. Losses at the gene ends were 6 bases for V and 7 bases for J; bases not matched to a gene: 9. CDR3 region: CASRGSGGFEQYF. In DNA form, the CDR3 reads TGTGCCAGCAGGGGGTCGGGGGGTTTTGAGCAGTACTTC.

The genes are TRBV10-3 and TRBJ2-5; 7 bases are a match to TRBD1. After removal of 4 bases from V and 4 bases from J, the junction contained 0 bases not matched to a gene. This CDR3 is 12 amino acids long. Per the germline V gene, CDR1 is ENHRY and CDR2 is SYGVKD. The CDR3 sequence is CAISGDRETQYF. DNA for the CDR3: TGTGCCATCAGTGGGGACAGAGAGACCCAGTACTTC.

The rearrangement links TRBV11-2 to TRBJ2-3; tentatively, D is TRBD2 (6 bases). The CDR3 is made up of 14 amino acids. V was clipped by 5 bases and J by 4 bases, with 13 bases between them. CDR1 is SGHAT, CDR2 FQNNGV, per germline. DNA of the CDR3: TGTGCCAGCAGCCCCGGGACTGCGGCAGATACGCAGTATTTT. The encoded protein is CASSPGTAADTQYF.

A few counts support this clone. The chain recombines TRBV6-5 with TRBJ1-6, with 7 bases matching TRBD1. The CDR3 is 14 residues long. In germline, CDR1 is MNHEY, CDR2 SVGAGI. V dropped 6 bases and J dropped 10; count of bases not matched to a gene: 9. The CDR3 spells CASRYQIRGSPLHF. CDR3 in DNA: TGTGCCAGCAGATATCAAATCAGGGGGTCACCCCTCCACTTT.

This clone was counted a single time. This chain uses TRBV2 with TRBJ1-5; TRBD1 matches at 9 bases. The J segment lost 7 bases and the V segment lost 5 bases, leaving 9 bases of the junction unmatched. Per germline, CDR1 SNHLY and CDR2 FYNNEI. CDR3 length equals 15 residues. The CDR3 here is CASSLGGQGRQPQHF. The DNA of the CDR3 is TGTGCCAGCAGTTTAGGGGGACAGGGCAGACAGCCCCAGCATTTT.

In this sample, this clone turned up once. The chain combines TRBV10-3 with TRBJ2-7; 16 nucleotides align to TRBD2. Germline loops: CDR1 ENHRY, CDR2 SYGVKD. Trimming took 6 bases from V and 4 from J; bases not matched to a gene: 9. This CDR3 comprises 17 residues. As DNA, the CDR3 is TGTGCCATCAGAAACCCACCGGGACTAGCGGGGGGGTACGAGCAGTACTTC. It translates to CAIRNPPGLAGGYEQYF.

This chain uses TRBV6-6 with TRBJ1-2, with 7 bases fitting TRBD1. V was clipped by 0 bases and J by 4 bases; unmatched bases: 5. This CDR3 comprises 15 residues. The germline CDR1 and CDR2 sequences are MNHNY and SVGAGI (reference sequence). Here the CDR3 reads CASSYSEGAVYGYTF. In DNA, the CDR3 is TGTGCCAGCAGTTACTCAGAGGGGGCAGTCTATGGCTACACCTTC.

The gene calls are TRBV7-3 and TRBJ1-1; weak D call: TRBD1 (6 bases). The CDR3 sequence is 14 residues long. Between the trimmed V and J ends, which lost 4 bases and 7 bases, there was a span of 16 bases. Germline loops: CDR1 SGHTA, CDR2 FQGTGA. The DNA of the CDR3 is TGTGCCAGCAGCTCGTCAGGGGCCCAGGGTGAAGCTTTCTTT. This sequence encodes CASSSSGAQGEAFF.

The rearrangement uses TRBV7-3 and TRBJ2-3, with 7 bases fitting TRBD2. The CDR3 is 14 amino acids. In germline, CDR1 is SGHTA, CDR2 FQGTGA. With V trimmed by 5 bases and J by 5 bases, 7 bases remained unmatched. As DNA, the CDR3 is TGTGCCAGCAGCGAGAGCGGGGTGGAAGATACGCAGTATTTT. Translation gives CASSESGVEDTQYF. Together with reference TRBV7-3 and TRBJ2-3, the CDR3 gives the full variable domain: GAGVSQTPSNKVTEKGKYVELRCDPISGHTALYWYRQSLGQGPEFLIYFQGTGAADDSGLPNDRFFAVRPEGSVSTLKIQRTERGDSAVYLCASSESGVEDTQYFGPGTRLTVL.

This clone has only a few counts. This chain uses TRBV28 with TRBJ1-2; TRBD1 matches 8 bases. V shed 5 bases and J 5 bases; nucleotides not matched to a gene: 7. There are 14 residues in the CDR3. Germline lookup yields CDR1 MDHEN and CDR2 SYDVKM. The CDR3 sequence is CASSESGTGYGYTF. The CDR3 nucleotides are TGTGCCAGCAGTGAGTCCGGGACAGGATATGGCTACACCTTC.